These 11 T cell receptor beta chains came from one sample sequenced in a study of blood T cell repertoires in COVID-19. The repertoire was sequenced with immunoSEQ multiplex PCR; TCRdb's copy has only in-frame clones and lacks some. This sample carries 300,000 or so clones, about 87% of them seen once, and the ten largest clones take roughly 3.3%. The specimen sequenced was peripheral blood. Receptors were obtained from a woman in her thirties or forties with acute or convalescent COVID-19.

The chain links TRBV5-1 to TRBJ2-3; 14 nucleotides match TRBD2. This CDR3 has 19 amino acids. Germline-derived CDR1 and CDR2 are SGHRS and YFSETQ. With 0 bases clipped from V and 6 bases from J, the junction kept 12 bases outside the gene matches. CDR3 residues: CASSLAGTSGGALRDTQYF. The CDR3 region has the DNA TGCGCCAGCAGCTTGGCCGGGACTAGCGGGGGAGCACTCCGGGATACGCAGTATTTT.

The V and J genes are TRBV24-1 and TRBJ2-5; the match to TRBD2 covers 7 bases. J lost 10 bases, V lost 0 bases, and 4 bases had no gene match. The germline gives CDR1 KGHDR, CDR2 SFDVKD. This CDR3 has 13 amino acids. The CDR3 nucleotides read TGTGCCACCAGTGATTTGGGGGGGGTGGTCCAGTACTTC. It yields the protein CATSDLGGVVQYF.

The chain carries TRBV3-1 (or the pseudogene TRBV3-2) and TRBJ1-1; weak D call: TRBD1 (6 bases). The CDR3 totals 17 residues. CDR1 is LGHDT, CDR2 YNNKEL, per germline (reference sequence). V was clipped by 4 bases and J by 5 bases, with 23 bases between them. Here the CDR3 reads CASSPLPPGTPVTEAFF. CDR3 sequence (DNA): TGTGCCAGCAGCCCCCTACCGCCAGGGACACCCGTTACTGAAGCTTTCTTT.

The chain joins TRBV3-1 (or the pseudogene TRBV3-2) to TRBJ2-5, with TRBD1 as a possible D gene (5 bases). CDR1 is LGHDT, CDR2 YNNKEL, per germline (reference sequence). CDR3 length: 13 residues. Trimming cost V 4 bases and J 0 bases, with 6 bases left between them. CDR3 DNA: TGTGCCAGCAGCCGGGGCAACCAAGAGACCCAGTACTTC. Amino acids: CASSRGNQETQYF.

The chain joins TRBV6-5 to TRBJ2-2; possible D gene TRBD1, 6 bases. The CDR3 spans 16 residues. Per the germline V gene, CDR1 is MNHEY and CDR2 is SVGAGI. Trimming stripped 4 bases from V and 0 bases from J, with 12 bases between. Here the CDR3 DNA reads TGTGCCAGCAGTTTAAAGACAGGTTCGAACACCGGGGAGCTGTTTTTT. Translation: CASSLKTGSNTGELFF.

This chain connects TRBV25-1 to TRBJ1-1, with no clear D. This CDR3 contains 14 residues. CDR1 MGHDK and CDR2 SYGVNS come from the germline V gene. V lost 6 bases to trimming and J lost 0 bases, with 11 bases between them. The chain's CDR3 is CASSSKRMNTEAFF. DNA of the CDR3: TGTGCCAGCAGCTCCAAGCGGATGAACACTGAAGCTTTCTTT.

V usage is TRBV6-1 and J usage is TRBJ1-3; D gene ambiguous. Germline CDR1 MNHNS, CDR2 SASEGT. V lost 4 bases, J lost 4 bases, and 26 bases lay in between. The CDR3 totals 19 residues. CDR3 DNA: TGTGCCAGCAGTGCGCCGGCCTGGAAAGTGGGTTCGGAGGGAAACACCATATATTTT. Its translation is CASSAPAWKVGSEGNTIYF.

The chain has TRBV9 and TRBJ1-2, with 7 bases fitting TRBD1. This CDR3 contains 15 residues. Germline V CDR1 and CDR2: SGDLS, YYNGEE. The J segment lost 5 bases and the V segment lost 2 bases, leaving 9 bases of the junction unmatched. The chain's CDR3 is CASSVATGLGYGYTF. The CDR3 region has the DNA TGTGCCAGCAGCGTGGCGACAGGGCTAGGGTATGGCTACACCTTC.

This clone was seen a single time. J is TRBJ2-2 and V is TRBV7-3; 8 bases are shared with TRBD2. V lost 2 bases and J lost 5; bases outside the gene matches: 7. Germline V CDR1 and CDR2: SGHTA, FQGTGA. The CDR3 sequence is 16 residues long. Written as DNA, the CDR3 is TGTGCCAGCAGCTTATCGGGCGGGGGGCGGACCGGGGAGCTGTTTTTT. As protein: CASSLSGGGRTGELFF.

The table lists this clone with a few counts. This chain joins TRBV4-1 and TRBJ1-1; 11 nucleotides align to TRBD1. V lost 3 bases, J lost 4 bases, and 7 bases stayed unmatched. This CDR3 contains 16 residues. Germline V gene lookup returns CDR1 MGHRA and CDR2 YSYEKL. CDR3 sequence reads: CASSQRTGGDGTEAFF. The DNA of the CDR3 is TGCGCCAGCAGCCAGAGGACAGGGGGCGATGGCACTGAAGCTTTCTTT.

J is TRBJ2-2 and V is TRBV6-2 or TRBV6-3, with 7 bases lining up with TRBD1. The CDR3 sequence is 15 residues long. The V and J ends lost 6 bases and 4 bases, in that order; junction bases with no gene match: 8. Looked up from germline, CDR1 is MNHEY and CDR2 is SVGEGT. CDR3 loop: CASSHRGRTTGELFF. The CDR3, as DNA: TGTGCCAGCAGCCACAGGGGACGGACCACCGGGGAGCTGTTTTTT.